One sample yielded the 17 T cell receptor beta chains listed below, sequenced in a study of blood T cell repertoires in COVID-19. TCRdb's table, derived via immunoSEQ multiplex PCR, lists solely in-frame clones and lacks some. The sample lists around 200,000 clones, approximately 88% occurring once. The specimen sequenced was peripheral blood. These receptors all come from a man aged 35-49 years with acute or convalescent COVID-19.

DNA for the CDR3: TGTGCCAGCAGCCTCAGGGCAGGGGGAAACACCATATATTTT. Protein product: CASSLRAGGNTIYF. This chain connects TRBV3-1 (or the pseudogene TRBV3-2) to TRBJ1-3; a weak D match, TRBD1 (5 bases). The length of the CDR3 is 14 residues. Germline V gene sequence: CDR1 LGHDT, CDR2 YNNKEL (reference sequence). Trimming removed 4 bases from V and 4 bases from J, with 11 bases in between.

The count of this clone is one. The gene calls are TRBV18 and TRBJ2-7, with 7 bases fitting TRBD1. CDR1 is KGHSH, CDR2 LQKENI, per germline. The CDR3 is 13 amino acids. V shed 3 bases, J shed 3 bases, and the junction held 2 bases outside the gene matches. The CDR3 is CASSPGDSYEQYF. The CDR3 region has the DNA TGTGCCAGCTCACCTGGGGACAGCTACGAGCAGTACTTC. Complete variable domain (other parts from reference TRBV18 and TRBJ2-7): NAGVMQNPRHLVRRRGQEARLRCSPMKGHSHVYWYRQLPEEGLKFMVYLQKENIIDESGMPKERFSAEFPKEGPSILRIQQVVRGDSAAYFCASSPGDSYEQYFGPGTRLTVT.

The chain combines TRBV6-4 with TRBJ1-6; D uncertain. Trimming removed 7 bases from V and 0 bases from J, with 7 bases in between. CDR1 is MRHNA, CDR2 SNTAGT, per germline. The CDR3 is made up of 14 amino acids. Here the CDR3 DNA reads TGTGCCAGCACACCGAGCTCCTATAATTCACCCCTCCACTTT. It is translated as CASTPSSYNSPLHF.

The chain links TRBV5-1 to TRBJ2-1, with D possibly matching TRBD2 (5 bases). The germline V and J ends were trimmed by 7 bases and 0 bases, with 11 bases remaining between them. CDR1 is SGHRS, CDR2 YFSETQ, per germline. CDR3 length: 14 residues. CDR3 sequence (DNA): TGCGCCAGCCGGACTCGGCTCTCCTACAATGAGCAGTTCTTC. It codes for CASRTRLSYNEQFF.

The chain uses TRBV6-4 and TRBJ2-2, with 10 bases identical to TRBD1. This CDR3 has 14 residues. The germline V gene has CDR1 MRHNA and CDR2 SNTAGT. The junction had 3 bases not matched to a gene; V was cut back by 6 bases and J by 5 bases. The CDR3 sequence: CASSRTGGTGELFF. CDR3 coding DNA: TGTGCCAGCAGCAGGACAGGGGGTACCGGGGAGCTGTTTTTT.

The rearrangement joins TRBV15 to TRBJ2-1; possibly TRBD2 for D (6 bases). With 4 bases removed from V and 1 base from J, the gap between germline ends came to 8 bases. This CDR3 has 14 amino acids. Germline CDR1 is LNHNV and CDR2 is YYDKDF (reference sequence). In nucleotides, the CDR3 is TGTGCCACCAGCACAGGGACTTCCTACAATGAGCAGTTCTTC. Protein: CATSTGTSYNEQFF.

The table lists this clone with a count of one. The chain has TRBV5-1 and TRBJ2-7; tentative D call: TRBD1 (5 bases). V lost 0 bases and J 3 bases, leaving 10 bases between the germline ends. CDR3 size: 14 residues. Germline V gives CDR1 SGHRS, CDR2 YFSETQ. The CDR3 region is CASSLAGMNYEQYF. DNA for the CDR3: TGCGCCAGCAGCTTGGCAGGGATGAACTACGAGCAGTACTTC. Variable domain in full (rest from reference TRBV5-1 and TRBJ2-7): KAGVTQTPRYLIKTRGQQVTLSCSPISGHRSVSWYQQTPGQGLQFLFEYFSETQRNKGNFPGRFSGRQFSNSRSEMNVSTLELGDSALYLCASSLAGMNYEQYFGPGTRLTVT.

The rearrangement uses TRBV27 and TRBJ2-7; 9 bases map to TRBD1. This CDR3 has 13 amino acids. Germline loops: CDR1 MNHEY, CDR2 SMNVEV (reference sequence). Unmatched junction bases numbered 12, after V lost 8 bases and J lost 10 bases. Here the CDR3 DNA reads TGTGCCAGCTCGATGGGACAGGGTCTAGACCAGTACTTC. This gives the protein CASSMGQGLDQYF.

The chain carries TRBV29-1 and TRBJ2-5; D is perhaps TRBD1 (6 bases). The germline V gene has CDR1 SQVTM and CDR2 ANQGSEA. V lost 5 bases and J 4 bases, leaving 14 bases between the germline ends. This CDR3 region has 13 residues. This CDR3 reads CSVRRGNGETQYF. CDR3 bases: TGCAGCGTTCGTAGGGGGAATGGAGAGACCCAGTACTTC.

This clone turned up a few times. The chain recombines TRBV3-1 (or the pseudogene TRBV3-2) with TRBJ1-3, with TRBD1 matching over 7 bases. Germline assignment: CDR1 LGHDT and CDR2 YNNKEL (reference sequence). The CDR3 contains 15 residues. With V trimmed by 5 bases and J by 4 bases, 8 bases remained unmatched. DNA of the CDR3: TGTGCCAGCAGCGGTGACAGGGCGGGCGGAAACACCATATATTTT. Its protein product is CASSGDRAGGNTIYF.

The chain combines TRBV7-2 with TRBJ2-3, with D maybe TRBD1 (5 bases). The germline V gene encodes CDR1 SGHTA and CDR2 FQGNSA. This CDR3 is 15 amino acids long. Between the trimmed V and J ends, which lost 5 bases and 2 bases, there was a span of 14 bases. The CDR3: CASSGWGGDTDTQYF. As DNA, the CDR3 is TGTGCCAGCAGCGGCTGGGGCGGAGACACAGATACGCAGTATTTT.

CDR3 in DNA: TGCGCCAGCAGTGAGATCTTGACAGGTCTGAATGAGCAGTTCTTC. This gives the protein CASSEILTGLNEQFF. The rearrangement uses TRBV10-1 and TRBJ2-1, with D tentatively TRBD1 (6 bases). Germline values: CDR1 WNHNN, CDR2 SYGVQD (reference sequence). CDR3 length equals 15 residues. V lost 2 bases to trimming and J lost 7 bases, with 15 bases between them.

This chain links TRBV29-1 with TRBJ1-2; a possible D gene is TRBD1 (5 bases). Germline CDR1 SQVTM, CDR2 ANQGSEA. With 4 bases removed from V and 8 bases from J, the gap between germline ends came to 17 bases. CDR3 length equals 13 residues. In DNA form, the CDR3 reads TGCAGCGTTGGAGACGGGGGAGCGGGAGGCTACACCTTC. Translated: CSVGDGGAGGYTF.

This clone has a single count. V and J are TRBV30 and TRBJ1-1; D is undetermined. From germline, CDR1 is GTSNPN and CDR2 SVGIG (reference sequence). With 0 bases removed from V and 0 bases from J, the gap between germline ends came to 11 bases. There are 15 residues in the CDR3. The CDR3 sequence: CAWSVRRPLNTEAFF. CDR3 nucleotide sequence: TGTGCCTGGAGTGTAAGGCGGCCGCTGAACACTGAAGCTTTCTTT.

In its sample, this clone was seen a few times. The CDR3 sequence is CASSSGRRATNEKLFF. The CDR3 DNA follows: TGTGCCAGCAGCTCAGGACGGAGGGCAACTAATGAAAAACTGTTTTTT. The chain uses TRBV11-2 and TRBJ1-4, with no clear D. From germline, CDR1 is SGHAT and CDR2 FQNNGV. V was trimmed by 4 bases and J by 0 bases, leaving 12 bases between them. This CDR3 region has 16 residues. Using reference TRBV11-2 and TRBJ1-4 for the parts outside the CDR3, the full variable domain is EAGVAQSPRYKIIEKRQSVAFWCNPISGHATLYWYQQILGQGPKLLIQFQNNGVVDDSQLPKDRFSAERLKGVDSTLKIQPAKLEDSAVYLCASSSGRRATNEKLFFGSGTQLSVL.

The chain links TRBV20-1 to TRBJ2-3; D not resolved. The ends were cut back, 3 bases at V and 4 bases at J, with 26 bases in the middle. The CDR3 length is 18 residues. CDR1 and CDR2 from the germline V gene are DFQATT and SNEGSKA (reference sequence). CDR3 DNA sequence: TGCAGTGCTAGTGAGTGGTTGCGGCGCCAACAAGGCGCAGATACGCAGTATTTT. This encodes CSASEWLRRQQGADTQYF.

As DNA, the CDR3 is TGTGCCAGCAGGAGGGGGAACTATGGCTACACCTTC. This translates into CASRRGNYGYTF. The chain combines TRBV2 with TRBJ1-2, with TRBD1 as a possible D gene (6 bases). Germline CDR1 is SNHLY and CDR2 is FYNNEI. This CDR3 has 12 amino acids. V gave up 6 bases and J gave up 2 bases, with 7 bases separating them.